The rows below give T cell receptor beta chains drawn from one sample of a study of PD-L1 blockade in urothelial cancer. The method was immunoSEQ multiplex PCR; TCRdb's version includes in-frame clones alone and lacks a portion of them. The table lists tens of thousands of clones, 80% to 90% of them singletons. Sequenced material: PBMCs, taken around atezolizumab (anti-PD-L1) treatment. The receptors were sampled from a man aged 55-75 years with urothelial cancer. Both conserved end residues are part of each CDR3. The order of the fields is D gene, clone size, J gene, V gene, CDR3 protein, CDR3 DNA. The D gene is left open where the match is weak. Size is omitted from some rows. Given values are once, few, many or a class for expanded clones.

d_gene: TRBD1; abundance: -; j_gene: TRBJ2-2; v_gene: TRBV5-1; CDR3aa: CASSRDRATGELFF; CDR3nt: TGCGCCAGCAGCCGGGACAGGGCCACCGGGGAGCTGTTTTTT
d_gene: TRBD2; abundance: -; j_gene: TRBJ2-3; v_gene: TRBV5-6; CDR3aa: CASSLELRGTDTQYF; CDR3nt: TGTGCCAGCAGCTTGGAGCTGCGGGGGACAGATACGCAGTATTTT
d_gene: -; abundance: -; j_gene: TRBJ1-5; v_gene: TRBV4-2; CDR3aa: CASSQSGQNQPQHF; CDR3nt: TGTGCCAGCAGCCAATCCGGACAGAATCAGCCCCAGCATTTT
d_gene: -; abundance: -; j_gene: TRBJ1-2; v_gene: TRBV28; CDR3aa: CASNIGGAANYGYTF; CDR3nt: TGTGCCAGCAATATCGGGGGGGCTGCTAACTATGGCTACACCTTC
d_gene: -; abundance: -; j_gene: TRBJ1-5; v_gene: TRBV4-1; CDR3aa: CASSQDAVYSNQPQHF; CDR3nt: TGCGCCAGCAGCCAAGATGCAGTTTATAGCAATCAGCCCCAGCATTTT
d_gene: -; abundance: -; j_gene: TRBJ1-1; v_gene: TRBV27; CDR3aa: CASSLRSGFMNTEAFF; CDR3nt: TGTGCCAGCAGTTTAAGGTCCGGGTTTATGAACACTGAAGCTTTCTTT
d_gene: -; abundance: -; j_gene: TRBJ1-2; v_gene: TRBV19; CDR3aa: CASSMGSNALSRF; CDR3nt: TGTGCCAGTAGTATGGGTTCGAACGCTCTAAGCAGGTTC
d_gene: -; abundance: -; j_gene: TRBJ1-2; v_gene: TRBV11-2; CDR3aa: CASSAQPTNYGYTF; CDR3nt: TGTGCCAGCAGCGCACAGCCTACGAACTATGGCTACACCTTC
d_gene: TRBD2; abundance: -; j_gene: TRBJ2-7; v_gene: TRBV6-1; CDR3aa: CASTNPGGGRNEQYF; CDR3nt: TGTGCCAGCACCAACCCCGGGGGGGGGCGGAACGAGCAGTACTTC
d_gene: -; abundance: -; j_gene: TRBJ1-3; v_gene: TRBV6-1; CDR3aa: CASSEVTLSSGNTIYF; CDR3nt: TGTGCCAGCAGTGAAGTAACGCTCAGCTCTGGAAACACCATATATTTT
d_gene: -; abundance: -; j_gene: TRBJ1-5; v_gene: TRBV4-1; CDR3aa: CASSLRADAIRPQHF; CDR3nt: TGCGCCAGCAGCCTCAGGGCCGACGCAATCCGGCCCCAGCATTTT
d_gene: TRBD1; abundance: -; j_gene: TRBJ1-4; v_gene: TRBV27; CDR3aa: CASSPTGGANEKLFF; CDR3nt: TGTGCCAGCAGTCCAACAGGGGGAGCTAATGAAAAACTGTTTTTT
d_gene: -; abundance: -; j_gene: TRBJ2-7; v_gene: TRBV6-1; CDR3aa: CASSAERAYEQYF; CDR3nt: TGTGCCAGCAGTGCCGAAAGAGCCTACGAGCAGTACTTC
d_gene: -; abundance: -; j_gene: TRBJ1-3; v_gene: TRBV2; CDR3aa: CASSENLLSGNTIYF; CDR3nt: TGTGCCAGCAGTGAAAATCTACTCTCTGGAAACACCATATATTTT
d_gene: -; abundance: -; j_gene: TRBJ1-6; v_gene: TRBV28; CDR3aa: CASSFDATPSPLHF; CDR3nt: TGTGCCAGCAGTTTCGATGCTACCCCTTCACCCCTCCACTTT
d_gene: -; abundance: -; j_gene: TRBJ1-6; v_gene: TRBV5-3; CDR3aa: CARSLVESSYNSPLHF; CDR3nt: TGTGCCAGAAGCTTGGTAGAATCCTCCTATAATTCACCCCTCCACTTT
d_gene: TRBD1; abundance: -; j_gene: TRBJ1-6; v_gene: TRBV18; CDR3aa: CASSPPRDRSPNSPLHF; CDR3nt: TGTGCCAGCTCACCACCCCGGGACAGGAGCCCTAATTCACCCCTCCACTTT
d_gene: -; abundance: few; j_gene: TRBJ1-1; v_gene: TRBV27; CDR3aa: CASKTSLGGRGRTEAFF; CDR3nt: TGTGCCAGCAAAACTTCCCTTGGGGGGAGGGGGAGGACTGAAGCTTTCTTT
d_gene: -; abundance: -; j_gene: TRBJ1-6; v_gene: TRBV11-2; CDR3aa: CASSLNGGRNSPLHF; CDR3nt: TGTGCTAGCAGCTTGAATGGGGGCAGAAATTCACCCCTCCACTTT
d_gene: TRBD1; abundance: -; j_gene: TRBJ1-6; v_gene: TRBV2; CDR3aa: CASSWDRQNSPLHF; CDR3nt: TGTGCCAGCAGTTGGGACAGGCAGAATTCACCCCTCCACTTT
d_gene: -; abundance: once; j_gene: TRBJ1-5; v_gene: TRBV6-1; CDR3aa: CASSEAGNNQPQHF; CDR3nt: TGTGCCAGCAGTGAAGCGGGCAACAATCAGCCCCAGCATTTT
d_gene: TRBD2; abundance: -; j_gene: TRBJ2-7; v_gene: TRBV7-8; CDR3aa: CASSLVLAGIAYEQYF; CDR3nt: TGTGCCAGCAGCTTAGTCCTAGCGGGGATTGCCTACGAGCAGTACTTC
d_gene: -; abundance: -; j_gene: TRBJ1-1; v_gene: TRBV7-6; CDR3aa: CASSLAGGPTEAFF; CDR3nt: TGTGCCAGCAGCTTAGCGGGGGGTCCCACTGAAGCTTTCTTT
d_gene: -; abundance: -; j_gene: TRBJ2-5; v_gene: TRBV28; CDR3aa: CASIGNGGKETQYF; CDR3nt: TGTGCCAGCATTGGAAACGGCGGGAAAGAGACCCAGTACTTC
d_gene: -; abundance: -; j_gene: TRBJ2-2; v_gene: TRBV19; CDR3aa: CASSPVQGNTGELFF; CDR3nt: TGTGCCAGTAGTCCCGTACAGGGGAACACCGGGGAGCTGTTTTTT
d_gene: TRBD1; abundance: -; j_gene: TRBJ1-3; v_gene: TRBV10-3; CDR3aa: CAISDQGQAGNTIYF; CDR3nt: TGTGCCATCAGTGACCAGGGACAGGCTGGAAACACCATATATTTT
d_gene: -; abundance: -; j_gene: TRBJ2-7; v_gene: TRBV9; CDR3aa: CASSVGLSTEFTSYEQYF; CDR3nt: TGTGCCAGCAGCGTAGGGTTATCGACAGAATTCACCTCCTACGAGCAGTACTTC
d_gene: TRBD1; abundance: -; j_gene: TRBJ2-7; v_gene: TRBV7-9; CDR3aa: CASSSGQVGEQYF; CDR3nt: TGTGCCAGCAGCTCCGGACAGGTAGGCGAGCAGTACTTC